This entry features one T cell receptor beta chain sequence. Its antigen is still unknown. PRAID featured prominent immunodeficiency. This record belongs to a study of stem cell transplantation in POMP-related autoinflammatory disease. Study-level information: Impaired MHC class I-dependent CD8+ differentiation was hypothesized from defective thymoproteasomes. Study outcomes and limitations: Patients with PRAID showed a restricted number of unique TRB V-J gene pairings.

The CDR3 is made up of 15 amino acids. Per the germline V gene, CDR1 is LGHNA and CDR2 is YNFKEQ. Trimming left V 0 bases short and J 6 bases short, with 12 bases between. Sequencing was performed with immunoSEQ multiplex PCR; in TCRdb, only in-frame clones are kept and a portion is missing. The profile shows approximately 30,000 clones, around 88% of them singletons. The chain is built from TRBV4-2 and TRBJ2-1; the D gene could be TRBD1 or TRBD2 (5 bases each). Sequencing was performed on CD4+ T cells from PBMCs, taken before stem cell transplantation. The receptor was isolated from a human donor with POMP-related autoinflammation and immune dysregulation (PRAID). This CDR3 is CASSQEGGGVNEQFF. The CDR3 DNA reads TGTGCCAGCAGCCAAGAAGGTGGGGGTGTCAATGAGCAGTTCTTC.